This is a list of T cell receptor beta chains from one sample in a study of T-cell reconstitution after alpha-beta-depleted transplantation in children. TCRdb called the PCR reads again in MiXCR, with one record for every CDR3 protein. This sample yields about 27,000 distinct CDR3 sequences, of which roughly a sixth are seen a single time; approximately 40% belongs to the top ten. The sequenced sample was PBMCs, mostly from graft donor cells, obtained 60 days after TCRalphabeta/CD19-depleted stem cell transplant. All receptors derive from a male patient aged 2-10 years who had a stem cell transplant for acute lymphoblastic leukemia, so the T cells may come from the graft donor. CDR3s include the opening cysteine and the closing phenylalanine or tryptophan. The D gene is left open where the match is weak. Where a row states a size, it is once, few, many or the class of an expanded clone; other rows omit it.

>TRBV10-3|14|TRBJ2-7|.|few
TGTGCCATCTTTAATCCGTCGGAAAGCTACGAGCAGTACTTC
CAIFNPSESYEQYF
>TRBV20-1|12|TRBJ2-1|TRBD2|few
TGCAGGGGACTAGCCGGCGACAATGAGCAGTTCTTC
CRGLAGDNEQFF
>TRBV20-1|12|TRBJ1-2|.|few
TGCAGTGCTAGAGGCACCAACTATGGCTACACCTTC
CSARGTNYGYTF
>TRBV3-1|15|TRBJ2-2|.|many
TGTGCCAGCAGCCAAGATCAAGGACGCACCGGGGAGCTGTTTTTT
CASSQDQGRTGELFF
>TRBV4-3|17|TRBJ2-7|TRBD1|.
TGCGCCAGCAGCCAAGATAAAGGAGGGACAGGAGTCGACGAGCAGTACTTC
CASSQDKGGTGVDEQYF
>TRBV28|13|TRBJ2-1|.|.
TGTGCCAGCAGCTTGAACCCCTACAATGAGCAGTTCTTC
CASSLNPYNEQFF
>TRBV7-2|12|TRBJ2-2|.|.
TGTACCGAGGCCTGGCGGGCCGGGGAGCTGTTTTTT
CTEAWRAGELFF
>TRBV28|14|TRBJ1-5|.|.
TGTGCCAGCAGATTTCCGACAGTCAATCAGCCCCAGCATTTT
CASRFPTVNQPQHF
>TRBV5-1|14|TRBJ1-2|TRBD1|many
TGCGCCAGCAGCTTGACAGGGGACGACTATGGCTACACCTTC
CASSLTGDDYGYTF
>TRBV5-1|17|TRBJ2-5|TRBD2|.
TGCGCCAGCAGCTTAGGAGGGACTAGCGGGGGCCAAGAGACCCAGTACTTC
CASSLGGTSGGQETQYF
>TRBV29-1|12|TRBJ2-5|.|few
TGCAGCGTTGTTCCAGCAAGGGAGACCCAGTACTTC
CSVVPARETQYF
>TRBV5-1|15|TRBJ2-7|.|many
TGCGCCAGCAGCAACCTCCGGGACCCCACCTACGAGCAGTACTTC
CASSNLRDPTYEQYF
>TRBV5-6|14|TRBJ2-7|TRBD2|many
TGTGCCAGCAGCTACTGGACTAGCTACTCCGAGCAGTACTTC
CASSYWTSYSEQYF
>TRBV10-3|16|TRBJ2-1|TRBD2|few
TGTGCCATCAGTGAGCGAAGCGGGAGGGCCTACAATGAGCAGTTCTTC
CAISERSGRAYNEQFF
>TRBV7-2|15|TRBJ1-3|.|few
TGTGCCAGCAGCTTACGGGGGCTTCACGGAAACACCATATATTTT
CASSLRGLHGNTIYF
>TRBV10-3|14|TRBJ2-7|.|many
TGTGCCATCAGTGAGTCCGGCGGATTCTACGAGCAGTACTTC
CAISESGGFYEQYF
>TRBV20-1|12|TRBJ2-7|.|.
TGCAGTGCTAGGGGGGTCTTCTACGAGCAGTACTTC
CSARGVFYEQYF